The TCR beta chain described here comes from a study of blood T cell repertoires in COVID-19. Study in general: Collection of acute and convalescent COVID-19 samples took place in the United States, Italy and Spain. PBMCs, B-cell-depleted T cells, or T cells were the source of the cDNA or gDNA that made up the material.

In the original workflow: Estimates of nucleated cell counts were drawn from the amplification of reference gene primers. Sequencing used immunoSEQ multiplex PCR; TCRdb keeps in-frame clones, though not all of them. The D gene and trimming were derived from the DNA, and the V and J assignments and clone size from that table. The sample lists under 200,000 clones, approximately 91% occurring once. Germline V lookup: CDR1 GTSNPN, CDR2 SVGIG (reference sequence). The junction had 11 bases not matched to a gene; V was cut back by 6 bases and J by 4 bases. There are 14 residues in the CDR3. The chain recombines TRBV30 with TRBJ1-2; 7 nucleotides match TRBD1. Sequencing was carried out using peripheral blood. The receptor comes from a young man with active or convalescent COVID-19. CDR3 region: CACETGSDVYGYTF. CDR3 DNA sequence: TGTGCCTGCGAGACAGGGTCCGACGTCTATGGCTACACCTTC.